Listed here are 2 T cell receptor beta chains from one sample, sequenced in a study of T cell responses to AZD1222 COVID-19 vaccine. TCRdb keeps only in-frame clones here, not all; method: immunoSEQ multiplex PCR. The repertoire holds 120,000 or so clones, 70% to 90% seen once, with roughly 15% in the top ten. This material consisted of peripheral blood, taken 28 days after the second AZD1222 dose. The receptors shown here come from an adult who received the AZD1222 COVID-19 vaccine.

The V call is TRBV11-1, the J call TRBJ2-5, with D unresolved. V lost 6 bases, J lost 13 bases, and 21 bases lay in between. The CDR3 is 13 residues long. CDR1 is SGHAT and CDR2 is FQDESV in the germline V gene (reference sequence). CDR3 coding DNA: TGTGCCAGCAGTTCATCCCAACATAGGGATGGGTACTTC. Protein sequence: CASSSSQHRDGYF.

The chain is built from TRBV21-1 and TRBJ1-1. TRBV21-1 is marked as a pseudogene. The CDR3 covers 14 residues. CDR3 sequence reads: CASSKALPNTEAFF. CDR3 coding DNA: TGTGCCAGCAGCAAAGCGCTGCCAAACACTGAAGCTTTCTTT.